One sample yielded the 10 T cell receptor beta chains listed below, sequenced in a study of CD8+ T cells in alopecia areata (dated by TCRdb to the late 2010s). The sample's treatment or condition label is to be understood as: oral pan-JAK inhibitor, 5-10 mg twice daily. Receptor libraries were prepared by the immunoSEQ multiplex PCR assay. RNA was extracted from all samples and reverse transcribed into cDNA as template for TCR sequencing. TCRdb carries this immuneACCESS record with in-frame sequences only. Its versions omit some clonotypes, under half of them owing to an unresolved V gene in the studies checked, with the rest unexplained. A total of fewer than 250,000 clones appear in this sample, approximately 45% of them only once. The ten largest clonotypes hold around 2.5% of the sample. This specimen consisted of CD4+ T cells sorted from blood, obtained at approximately week 39, from a patient treated with tofacitinib. These receptors were obtained from a human donor with alopecia areata.

V is TRBV10-3 and J is TRBJ2-5; perhaps TRBD2 as D (6 bases). CDR3 length: 13 residues. Trimming left V 3 bases short and J 11 bases short, with 16 bases between. Germline V CDR1 and CDR2: ENHRY, SYGVKD. Here the CDR3 reads CAISDFGGEEQYF. The DNA for the CDR3 is TGTGCCATCAGTGATTTTGGAGGGGAGGAGCAGTACTTC.

A few counts support this clone. This chain uses TRBV29-1 with TRBJ2-3, with a tentative D call TRBD1 (7 bases). This CDR3 has 12 amino acids. Germline values: CDR1 SQVTM, CDR2 ANQGSEA. The V end was cut by 7 bases, the J end by 6 bases, with 14 bases between. CDR3: CSGEEGADTQYF. In nucleotides, the CDR3 is TGCAGCGGCGAGGAGGGGGCGGATACGCAGTATTTT.

The table lists this clone with a few counts. The chain employs TRBV5-6 and TRBJ2-3, with TRBD1 matching 7 bases. Trimming removed 5 bases from V and 6 bases from J; junction bases left unmatched: 6. The germline CDR1 and CDR2 sequences are SGHDT and YYEEEE. This CDR3 contains 13 residues. The CDR3, as DNA: TGTGCCAGCAGTCGACAGGGTTGGGATACGCAGTATTTT. This codes for CASSRQGWDTQYF.

A single count supports this clone. The chain combines TRBV7-9 with TRBJ2-7, with 8 bases that match TRBD2. Germline lookup yields CDR1 SEHNR and CDR2 FQNEAQ (reference sequence). There are 14 residues in the CDR3. Trimming cost V 1 base and J 5 bases; bases outside gene matches: 4. The CDR3 nucleotides read TGTGCCAGCAGCTTAGGTAGCGGGACGGACGAGCAGTACTTC. Translated, it gives CASSLGSGTDEQYF.

This clone was picked up a small number of times. The rearrangement links TRBV29-1 to TRBJ2-7; 8 bases agree with TRBD1. The CDR3 length is 15 residues. Germline CDR1 is SQVTM and CDR2 is ANQGSEA. V lost 3 bases and J lost 3; bases outside the gene matches: 10. This chain's CDR3 is CSVDSSGTGGYEQYF. The CDR3 bases are TGCAGCGTTGACAGCTCCGGGACAGGAGGCTACGAGCAGTACTTC.

This clone was picked up a small number of times. The V and J genes are TRBV4-3 and TRBJ2-5; D ambiguous. Germline lookup yields CDR1 LGHNA and CDR2 YSLEER. This CDR3 has 13 residues. The germline V and J ends were trimmed by 1 base and 5 bases, with 8 bases remaining between them. CDR3 protein: CASSQGFMETQYF. As DNA, the CDR3 is TGCGCCAGCAGCCAAGGCTTTATGGAGACCCAGTACTTC.

The rearrangement joins TRBV27 to TRBJ1-1; the match to TRBD1 covers 7 bases. With 6 bases clipped from V and 1 base from J, the junction kept 11 bases outside the gene matches. Germline assignment: CDR1 MNHEY and CDR2 SMNVEV (reference sequence). The CDR3 consists of 16 residues. The CDR3 DNA reads TGTGCCAGCAGCCGTCTGTTACAGGGGAGGAACACTGAAGCTTTCTTT. Amino acids: CASSRLLQGRNTEAFF.

This clone showed up just once. This chain uses TRBV27 with TRBJ1-2; D gene uncertain. This CDR3 spans 14 amino acids. CDR1 is MNHEY, CDR2 SMNVEV, per germline (reference sequence). V was clipped by 6 bases and J by 4 bases, with 15 bases between them. CDR3 protein: CASRKTGDFYGYTF. The CDR3 DNA follows: TGTGCCAGCAGGAAAACCGGGGATTTCTATGGCTACACCTTC.

This rearrangement joins TRBV15 to TRBJ2-2; D may be TRBD1 (5 bases). The CDR3 is 13 residues long. CDR1 is LNHNV, CDR2 YYDKDF, per germline (reference sequence). Trimming left V 0 bases short and J 7 bases short, with 6 bases between. CDR3 DNA sequence: TGTGCCACCAGCAGAGATCAGGGCGGGGAGCTGTTTTTT. This encodes CATSRDQGGELFF.

The gene calls are TRBV25-1 and TRBJ2-1; D is possibly TRBD1 (6 bases). V was trimmed by 4 bases and J by 12 bases, leaving 13 bases between them. The length of the CDR3 is 12 residues. The germline gives CDR1 MGHDK, CDR2 SYGVNS. The CDR3 DNA reads as TGTGCCAGCAGTGGGGGGCCCTTTGGGCAGTTCTTC. Amino acid sequence: CASSGGPFGQFF.